This TCR beta chain was sequenced during a study of blood T cell repertoires in COVID-19. Method: immunoSEQ multiplex PCR; TCRdb's copy keeps in-frame clones and lacks some. This sample yields hundreds of thousands of clones, of which around 90% are seen a single time; less than 0.95% belongs to the top ten. V lost 5 bases to trimming and J lost 7 bases, with 12 bases between them. The germline gives CDR1 KGHSH, CDR2 LQKENI. The CDR3 contains 12 residues. Sequenced sample: peripheral blood. This chain connects TRBV18 to TRBJ2-7, with D unclear. This sequence originates from a man between 18 and 35 years old with COVID-19, enrolled during active disease. The CDR3 region is CASSSAGEEQYF. CDR3 nucleotides: TGTGCCAGCTCATCCGCTGGAGAAGAGCAGTACTTC.